The rows below give T cell receptor beta chains drawn from one sample of a study of blood T cell repertoires in COVID-19. This table comes from immunoSEQ multiplex PCR, and its TCRdb copy is limited to in-frame clones, with some not included. Of 200,000 to 250,000 clones in the sample, approximately 84% were seen once. The sample taken for sequencing was peripheral blood. Receptors originate from a man in his fifties or sixties with COVID-19, enrolled during active disease. The CDR3 runs from the conserved cysteine through the conserved F or W. Each record gives: CDR3 protein, CDR3 DNA, D gene, J gene, V gene, clone size. D genes are given only for firm matches. Clone size is stated in some rows and not others, as once, few, many or a class when expanded.

CASNPFGAAQGVNSYEQYF,TGCGCCAGCAACCCCTTCGGAGCCGCCCAAGGCGTGAACTCCTACGAGCAGTACTTC,.,TRBJ2-7,TRBV5-1,once
CSVWDSLYNEQFF,TGCAGCGTTTGGGACAGCCTCTACAATGAGCAGTTCTTC,TRBD1,TRBJ2-1,TRBV29-1,few
CASSFPSGSGRARETQYF,TGTGCCAGCAGCTTCCCATCCGGTAGCGGGAGGGCCAGGGAAACGCAGTATTTT,TRBD2,TRBJ2-3,TRBV11-2,.
CASSSKRGSSGNTIYF,TGTGCCAGCAGCTCGAAAAGGGGGAGCTCTGGAAACACCATATATTTT,.,TRBJ1-3,TRBV7-8,.
CASSLGTGGRGRHTEAFF,TGTGCCAGCAGCTTAGGGACAGGAGGACGCGGACGGCACACTGAAGCTTTCTTT,TRBD1,TRBJ1-1,TRBV7-9,.
CASSSPGMPQHF,TGTGCCAGCAGCTCCCCGGGAATGCCCCAGCATTTT,.,TRBJ1-5,TRBV7-2,.
CASKSGTSTDTQYF,TGCGCCAGCAAGAGCGGCACTAGCACAGATACGCAGTATTTT,.,TRBJ2-3,TRBV5-1,.
CASSFSAYNSPLHF,TGTGCCAGCAGTTTTTCGGCCTATAATTCACCCCTCCACTTT,.,TRBJ1-6,TRBV27,.
CASSFRGTLNTGELFF,TGTGCCAGCAGCTTCAGGGGTACTCTGAACACCGGGGAGCTGTTTTTT,.,TRBJ2-2,TRBV5-5,.
CASSQDGLLARQFF,TGTGCCAGCAGCCAAGATGGGCTTCTAGCGCGGCAGTTCTTC,.,TRBJ2-1,TRBV3-1/TRBV3-2,.
CASSATGRYNEQFF,TGTGCCAGCAGCGCCACCGGGAGATACAATGAGCAGTTCTTC,.,TRBJ2-1,TRBV7-2,few
CATLTGGRDGYTF,TGTGCCACCCTGACAGGGGGAAGGGACGGCTACACCTTC,TRBD1,TRBJ1-2,TRBV6-5,.
CASSESPGRLTPQHF,TGTGCCAGCAGTGAATCTCCTGGCAGGTTGACGCCCCAGCATTTT,.,TRBJ1-5,TRBV6-1,.
CASSPIRDNSPLHF,TGTGCCAGCTCACCGATCAGGGATAATTCACCCCTCCACTTT,.,TRBJ1-6,TRBV18,few
CASSLTSANTGELFF,TGTGCCAGCAGCTTGACTAGCGCTAACACCGGGGAGCTGTTTTTT,TRBD2,TRBJ2-2,TRBV7-6,.
CASSQNGKATQYF,TGTGCCAGCAGCCAGAACGGGAAGGCTACGCAGTATTTT,.,TRBJ2-3,TRBV14,few
CASSYGQGAVETQYF,TGCGCCAGCAGCTACGGACAGGGGGCCGTAGAGACCCAGTACTTC,TRBD1,TRBJ2-5,TRBV5-1,.
CASSEGEPAYNEQFF,TGTGCCAGCAGCGAGGGGGAGCCGGCCTACAATGAGCAGTTCTTC,.,TRBJ2-1,TRBV9,.
CASSLAGCGYTF,TGTGCCAGCAGCTTAGCGGGGTGCGGCTACACCTTC,.,TRBJ1-2,TRBV11-3,once
CASTLTSAGENIQYF,TGTGCCAGCACCCTTACGTCGGCAGGTGAAAACATTCAGTACTTC,.,TRBJ2-4,TRBV6-5,.
CASSLDRAGNTIYF,TGTGCCAGCAGCTTAGACAGGGCTGGAAACACCATATATTTT,.,TRBJ1-3,TRBV7-2,.
CASSLSGFEQYF,TGCGCCAGCAGCTTGTCCGGGTTCGAGCAGTACTTC,.,TRBJ2-7,TRBV5-1,.
CASSVGQGGSQPQHF,TGTGCCAGTAGTGTGGGACAGGGTGGAAGTCAGCCCCAGCATTTT,TRBD1,TRBJ1-5,TRBV19,once
CASSFDRDGYTF,TGTGCCAGCAGCTTTGACAGGGATGGCTACACCTTC,TRBD1,TRBJ1-2,TRBV5-5,.
CSVETGSGGYTF,TGCAGCGTTGAAACAGGGTCCGGTGGCTACACCTTC,.,TRBJ1-2,TRBV29-1,.
CASSLWENSNQPQHF,TGTGCCAGCAGCTTGTGGGAGAACAGCAATCAGCCCCAGCATTTT,.,TRBJ1-5,TRBV5-5,.
CASSYSFAGVGYEQYF,TGTGCCAGCAGTTACTCTTTTGCAGGGGTTGGCTACGAGCAGTACTTC,.,TRBJ2-7,TRBV6-5,once
CASIPTVNTEAFF,TGTGCCAGCATCCCGACAGTAAACACTGAAGCTTTCTTT,.,TRBJ1-1,TRBV6-5,.
CAWSGGRLSYNSPLHF,TGTGCCTGGAGTGGTGGCAGGTTATCCTATAATTCACCCCTCCACTTT,.,TRBJ1-6,TRBV30,.
CASSQGLAGGTYEQYF,TGCGCCAGCAGCCAAGGACTAGCGGGGGGAACCTACGAGCAGTACTTC,TRBD2,TRBJ2-7,TRBV4-3,.
CAWSGQGGQPQHF,TGTGCCTGGAGTGGACAGGGTGGACAGCCCCAGCATTTT,TRBD1,TRBJ1-5,TRBV30,.
CASSDTGGEYEKLFF,TGTGCCAGCAGTGACACAGGGGGGGAGTATGAAAAACTGTTTTTT,TRBD1,TRBJ1-4,TRBV6-1,.
CASSSDSSSYNEQFF,TGCGCCAGCAGTTCTGACTCGAGCTCCTACAATGAGCAGTTCTTC,.,TRBJ2-1,TRBV5-1,.
CASSPGQGYNEQFF,TGTGCCAGCTCACCAGGACAGGGGTACAATGAGCAGTTCTTC,TRBD1,TRBJ2-1,TRBV18,.
CAWMGGSYLDEQFF,TGTGCCTGGATGGGCGGGAGCTATTTGGATGAGCAGTTCTTC,TRBD2,TRBJ2-1,TRBV30,.
CASSYRDRGSYEQYF,TGTGCCAGTAGTTACCGGGACAGGGGCTCCTACGAGCAGTACTTC,TRBD1,TRBJ2-7,TRBV19,.
CASSQDQLAGGRDTQYF,TGCGCCAGCAGCCAAGATCAACTAGCGGGGGGGCGCGATACGCAGTATTTT,TRBD2,TRBJ2-3,TRBV4-3,.
CASRRTGGGYTF,TGTGCCAGCAGAAGGACAGGGGGTGGCTACACCTTC,TRBD1,TRBJ1-2,TRBV6-5,.
CASSFVAGGPPGTQYF,TGTGCCAGCAGCTTCGTAGCGGGAGGACCCCCTGGTACGCAGTATTTT,TRBD2,TRBJ2-3,TRBV7-3,.
CASSRWTSGVTETQYF,TGTGCCAGCAGCCGCTGGACTAGCGGGGTGACTGAGACCCAGTACTTC,TRBD2,TRBJ2-5,TRBV6-2/TRBV6-3,.
CASLLWGDQPQHF,TGTGCCAGTCTCCTTTGGGGAGATCAGCCCCAGCATTTT,.,TRBJ1-5,TRBV6-5,few
CASRPAPGVANYGYTF,TGTGCCAGCAGACCCGCCCCGGGGGTAGCTAACTATGGCTACACCTTC,.,TRBJ1-2,TRBV4-2,few
CASSESGLSYNSPLHF,TGTGCCAGCAGTGAATCAGGGCTCTCCTATAATTCACCCCTCCACTTT,.,TRBJ1-6,TRBV2,.
CASSYPSGTSVPGELFF,TGTGCCAGCAGTTACCCATCCGGGACTAGCGTCCCCGGGGAGCTGTTTTTT,TRBD2,TRBJ2-2,TRBV6-2/TRBV6-3,.
CASSADRGPYNEQFF,TGTGCCAGCAGCGCGGACAGGGGGCCGTACAATGAGCAGTTCTTC,TRBD1,TRBJ2-1,TRBV6-5,.
CASSLYVVGFGDRGLSGANVLTF,TGTGCCAGCAGTTTATACGTTGTGGGGTTCGGGGACAGGGGACTTTCTGGGGCCAACGTCCTGACTTTC,TRBD1,TRBJ2-6,TRBV28,.
CATSDPTSGNTDTQYF,TGTGCCACCAGTGATCCGACTAGCGGGAACACAGATACGCAGTATTTT,TRBD2,TRBJ2-3,TRBV24-1,once
CASSLWGGQGTDTQYF,TGTGCCAGCAGCTTGTGGGGGGGGCAGGGCACAGATACGCAGTATTTT,.,TRBJ2-3,TRBV7-6,.
CASSEAETGIGEQYF,TGTGCCAGCAGTGAGGCCGAGACAGGGATCGGCGAGCAGTACTTC,TRBD1,TRBJ2-7,TRBV2,once
CAWKRSGNTIYF,TGTGCCTGGAAACGGAGTGGAAACACCATATATTTT,.,TRBJ1-3,TRBV30,.
CSVGQGDGYTF,TGCAGCGTTGGACAGGGGGATGGCTACACCTTC,TRBD1,TRBJ1-2,TRBV29-1,.
CASSTRGADNQPQHF,TGTGCCAGCAGCACCCGTGGGGCAGATAATCAGCCCCAGCATTTT,.,TRBJ1-5,TRBV7-2,.
CATSRSPGVTQYF,TGTGCCACCAGCAGGAGCCCGGGTGTTACGCAGTATTTT,.,TRBJ2-3,TRBV15,few
CASSWGTGGNTIYF,TGTGCCAGCAGCTGGGGGACAGGGGGAAACACCATATATTTT,TRBD1,TRBJ1-3,TRBV7-2,few